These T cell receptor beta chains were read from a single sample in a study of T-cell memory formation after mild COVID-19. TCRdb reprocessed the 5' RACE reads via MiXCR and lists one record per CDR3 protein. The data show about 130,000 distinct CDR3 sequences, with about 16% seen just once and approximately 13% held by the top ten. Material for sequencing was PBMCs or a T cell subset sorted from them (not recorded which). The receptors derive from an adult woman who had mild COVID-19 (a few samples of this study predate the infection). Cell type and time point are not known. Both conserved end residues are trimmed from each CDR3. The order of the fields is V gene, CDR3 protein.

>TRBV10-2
ASSITGGLYGYT
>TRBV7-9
ASSRSTGWNQPQH
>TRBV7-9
ASSLLGSAKNIQY
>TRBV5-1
ASSLGHPLGEIFPF
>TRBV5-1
ASSDSGSSYNEQF
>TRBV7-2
ASSSGGGPYEQY
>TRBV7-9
ASSDLTGAGTEAF
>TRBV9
ASSALKGQGGGLNYGYT
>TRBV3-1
ASSQDPRGGRGETQY
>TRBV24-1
ATSDGYEQY
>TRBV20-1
SARAGNTEAF
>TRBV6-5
ASRGQSSYEQY
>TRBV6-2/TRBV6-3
ASTIAGGRWNEQF
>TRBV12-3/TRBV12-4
ASSLDRAQPQH
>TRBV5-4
ASSLTDIGGGSYNEQF
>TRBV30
AWGKTGSPYEQY
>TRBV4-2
ASSQEGFSSGSKNIQY
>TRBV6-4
ASSERGGTDTQY
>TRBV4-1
ASSHVGGSSPLH
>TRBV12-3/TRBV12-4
ASSSIVAHPGELF
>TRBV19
ASSKTSGSYEQY
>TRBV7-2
ASSSEDRPPYEQY
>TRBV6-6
ASSSGEQF
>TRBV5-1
ASSLAGGDVGETQY
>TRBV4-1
ASSQDPGAGNEQF
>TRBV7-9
ASSLARAGKEDEQF
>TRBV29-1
SGVGDRGRTEAF
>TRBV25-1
ARLVEEETQY
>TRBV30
AWRGQGNYGYT
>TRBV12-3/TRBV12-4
ASSILASGIYNEQF
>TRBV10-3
AISEGRSSYEQY
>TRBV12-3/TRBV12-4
ASSRTRRGNPAKNIQY
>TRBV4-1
ASRGRDSSYNEQF
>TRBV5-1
ATSGAELTDTQY
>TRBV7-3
ASSLTAGWDTGELF
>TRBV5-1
ASRGQGNGYT
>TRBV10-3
AIYNTGELF
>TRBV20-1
SATPGGPTEAF
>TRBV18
ASSEGLAGSEQY
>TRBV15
ATNSYGQANTDTQY
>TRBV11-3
ASSGTEVF
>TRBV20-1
SARQGALLGYT
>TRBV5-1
ASSLLGRGMDEQY
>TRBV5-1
ASSDTGTEQY
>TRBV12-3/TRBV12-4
ASSSAQGAEQY
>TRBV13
ASSFGSGRATDTQY
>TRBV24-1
ATKASGANVLT